This T cell receptor beta chain was documented in a study of blood T cell repertoires in COVID-19. Study context: COVID-19 samples from acute and convalescent phases originated in the United States, Italy and Spain.

Original processing notes: Amplifying reference gene primers gave estimates of nucleated cell counts. Sequencing used immunoSEQ multiplex PCR; TCRdb keeps in-frame clones, though not all of them. V and J calls plus clone size are reproduced from that table; the DNA served to infer D and trimming. The table records about 59,000 clones, less than 90% of them present only once. Germline lookup yields CDR1 SEHNR and CDR2 FQNEAQ (reference sequence). This CDR3 region has 14 residues. V gave up 4 bases and J gave up 0 bases, with 9 bases separating them. In the case of this clone: This sample also contains other DNA sequences that code for the same CDR3.

Sequenced input: peripheral blood. The chain is built from TRBV7-9 and TRBJ1-1; TRBD1 might be the D (6 bases). The source of this sequence is a man older than 75 in a cohort sampled during active COVID-19. The CDR3 loop is CASSSDSVNTEAFF. Written as DNA, the CDR3 is TGTGCCAGCAGCTCGGACAGCGTGAACACTGAAGCTTTCTTT.